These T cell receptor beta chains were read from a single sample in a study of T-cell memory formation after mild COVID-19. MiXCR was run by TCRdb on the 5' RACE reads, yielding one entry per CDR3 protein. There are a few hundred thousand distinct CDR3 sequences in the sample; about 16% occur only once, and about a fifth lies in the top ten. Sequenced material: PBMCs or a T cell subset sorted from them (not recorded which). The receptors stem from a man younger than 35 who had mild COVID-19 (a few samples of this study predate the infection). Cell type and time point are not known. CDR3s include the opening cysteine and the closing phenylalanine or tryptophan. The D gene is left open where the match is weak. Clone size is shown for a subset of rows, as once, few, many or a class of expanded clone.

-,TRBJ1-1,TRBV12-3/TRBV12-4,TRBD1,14,CASSRQGLDTEAFF,TGTGCCAGCAGCCGACAGGGCTTGGACACTGAAGCTTTCTTT
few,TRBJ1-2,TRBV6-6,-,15,CASSRGGTPNYGYTF,TGTGCCAGCAGTCGGGGAGGGACGCCTAACTATGGCTACACCTTC
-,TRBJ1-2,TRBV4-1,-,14,CASSQVGVLDGYTF,TGCGCCAGCAGCCAAGTGGGGGTACTGGATGGCTACACCTTC
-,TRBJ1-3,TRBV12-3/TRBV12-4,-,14,CASTLKTVRNTIYF,TGTGCCAGCACCCTAAAGACTGTTAGAAACACCATATATTTT
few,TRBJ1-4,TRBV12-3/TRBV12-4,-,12,CASSPNSEKLFF,TGTGCCAGCAGCCCCAATAGTGAAAAACTGTTTTTT
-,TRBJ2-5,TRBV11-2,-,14,CASSTPRVSETQYF,TGTGCCAGCAGCACTCCGCGGGTTTCAGAGACCCAGTACTTC
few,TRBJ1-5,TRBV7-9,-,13,CASSLAANQPQHF,TGTGCCAGCAGCTTAGCTGCAAATCAGCCCCAGCATTTT
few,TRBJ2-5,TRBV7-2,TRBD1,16,CASSSYGQAVQETQYF,TGTGCCAGCAGCTCATACGGACAGGCGGTCCAAGAGACCCAGTACTTC
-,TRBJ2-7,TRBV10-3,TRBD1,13,CAISWDRDYEQYF,TGTGCCATCAGCTGGGACAGAGACTACGAGCAGTACTTC
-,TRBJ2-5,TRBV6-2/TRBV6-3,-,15,CASSYSRDPKETQYF,TGTGCCAGCAGTTACTCGAGGGACCCGAAAGAGACCCAGTACTTC
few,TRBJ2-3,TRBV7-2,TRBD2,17,CASSFLSSGGRSDTQYF,TGTGCCAGCAGCTTCCTCTCCAGCGGGGGAAGGTCAGATACGCAGTATTTT
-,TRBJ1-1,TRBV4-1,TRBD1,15,CASSQGQCDREVAFF,TGCGCCAGCAGCCAAGGTCAATGTGACAGGGAGGTAGCTTTCTTT
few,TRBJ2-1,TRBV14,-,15,CASSQDVGGRDEQFF,TGTGCCAGCAGCCAAGATGTAGGCGGAAGGGATGAGCAGTTCTTC
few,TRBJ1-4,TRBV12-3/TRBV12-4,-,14,CASSFTGPNEKLFF,TGTGCCAGCAGTTTTACAGGGCCTAATGAAAAACTGTTTTTT
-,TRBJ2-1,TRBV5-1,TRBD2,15,CASSLVAGGLDEQFF,TGCGCCAGCAGCTTGGTCGCGGGGGGGCTCGATGAGCAGTTCTTC
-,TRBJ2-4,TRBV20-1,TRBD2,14,CSAPLAGGFGIQYF,TGCAGTGCCCCACTAGCGGGGGGCTTTGGCATTCAGTACTTC
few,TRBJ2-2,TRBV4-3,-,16,CASSQLDGQHTGELFF,TGCGCCAGCAGCCAACTGGACGGACAACACACCGGGGAGCTGTTTTTT
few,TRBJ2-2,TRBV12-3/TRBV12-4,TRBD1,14,CASRRTGNTGELFF,TGTGCCAGCAGGCGGACAGGGAACACCGGGGAGCTGTTTTTT
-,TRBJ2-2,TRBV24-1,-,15,CATSDQTRSDGELFF,TGTGCCACCAGTGATCAGACTAGGAGTGACGGGGAGCTGTTTTTT
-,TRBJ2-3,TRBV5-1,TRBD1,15,CASRSRDSSTDTQYF,TGCGCCAGCAGATCTCGGGACAGCAGCACAGATACGCAGTATTTT
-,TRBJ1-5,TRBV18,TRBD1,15,CASSPRTGSGQPQHF,TGTGCCAGCTCACCACGGACAGGGTCGGGTCAGCCCCAGCATTTT
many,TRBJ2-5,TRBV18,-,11,CASSPAETQYF,TGTGCCAGCTCACCAGCAGAGACCCAGTACTTC
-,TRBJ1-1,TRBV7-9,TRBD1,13,CASSPTQGAVAFF,TGTGCCAGCAGCCCTACACAGGGGGCGGTAGCTTTCTTT
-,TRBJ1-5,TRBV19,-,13,CASSIQPDQPQHF,TGTGCCAGTAGTATTCAGCCGGACCAGCCCCAGCATTTT
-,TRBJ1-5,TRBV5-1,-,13,CASSLATDQPQHF,TGCGCCAGCAGCTTGGCTACGGATCAGCCCCAGCATTTT
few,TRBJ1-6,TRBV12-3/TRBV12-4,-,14,CASSSHSYNSPLHF,TGTGCCAGCAGTTCCCACTCCTATAATTCACCCCTCCACTTT
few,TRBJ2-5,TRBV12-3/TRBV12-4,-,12,CASRYYQETQYF,TGTGCCAGCAGATATTACCAAGAGACCCAGTACTTC
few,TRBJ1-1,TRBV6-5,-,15,CASSQDSWGLTEAFF,TGTGCCAGCAGTCAAGATTCATGGGGACTCACTGAAGCTTTCTTT
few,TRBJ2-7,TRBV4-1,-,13,CASSQVPGDEQYF,TGCGCCAGCAGCCAAGTTCCCGGGGACGAGCAGTACTTC
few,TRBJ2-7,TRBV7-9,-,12,CASSQSPYEQYF,TGTGCCAGCAGCCAGTCGCCCTACGAGCAGTACTTC
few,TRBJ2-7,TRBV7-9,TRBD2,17,CASSLATSGGAIYEQYF,TGTGCCAGCAGCTTAGCGACTAGCGGGGGGGCGATCTACGAGCAGTACTTC
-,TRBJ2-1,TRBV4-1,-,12,CASSQSGNEQFF,TGCGCCAGCAGCCAGTCGGGCAATGAGCAGTTCTTC
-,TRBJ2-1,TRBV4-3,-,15,CASSQDRDPYNEQFF,TGCGCCAGCAGCCAAGATCGGGACCCCTACAATGAGCAGTTCTTC
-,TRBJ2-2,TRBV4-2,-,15,CASSQVSGSTGELFF,TGTGCCAGCAGCCAAGTGTCCGGGTCCACCGGGGAGCTGTTTTTT
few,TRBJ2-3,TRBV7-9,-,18,CASSSSFDGGTSTDTQYF,TGTGCCAGCAGCTCGTCCTTCGATGGGGGGACTAGCACAGATACGCAGTATTTT
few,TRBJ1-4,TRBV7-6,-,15,CASSFSPADNEKLFF,TGTGCCAGCAGCTTTAGTCCTGCGGATAATGAAAAACTGTTTTTT
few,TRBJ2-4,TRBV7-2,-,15,CASSVVQGAKNIQYF,TGTGCCAGCAGTGTGGTGCAGGGGGCCAAAAACATTCAGTACTTC
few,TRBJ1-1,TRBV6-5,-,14,CASSPGRRNTEAFF,TGTGCCAGCAGTCCCGGGAGGCGGAACACTGAAGCTTTCTTT
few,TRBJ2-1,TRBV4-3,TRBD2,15,CASSPWTSGYNEQFF,TGCGCCAGCAGCCCCTGGACTAGCGGATACAATGAGCAGTTCTTC
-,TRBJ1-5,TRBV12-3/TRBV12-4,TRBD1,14,CASRDRGKSQPQHF,TGTGCCAGCAGGGACAGGGGGAAAAGTCAGCCCCAGCATTTT
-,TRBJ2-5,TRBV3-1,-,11,CASASRSTQYF,TGTGCCAGCGCCTCACGGTCGACCCAGTACTTC
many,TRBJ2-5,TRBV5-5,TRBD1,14,CASSLMGQQETQYF,TGTGCCAGCAGCTTGATGGGACAGCAAGAGACCCAGTACTTC
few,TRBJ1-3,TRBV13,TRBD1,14,CATRTGYSGNTIYF,TGTGCCACCAGGACAGGCTATTCTGGAAACACCATATATTTT
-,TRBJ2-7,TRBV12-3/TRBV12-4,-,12,CASSFGGHEQYF,TGTGCCAGCAGTTTCGGGGGGCACGAGCAGTACTTC
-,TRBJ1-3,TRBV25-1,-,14,CASSESGSGNTIYF,TGTGCCAGCAGTGAATCCGGGAGTGGAAACACCATATATTTT
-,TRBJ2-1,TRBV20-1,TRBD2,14,CSARSQREYNEQFF,TGCAGTGCTAGATCCCAGCGGGAATACAATGAGCAGTTCTTC